The next 22 T cell receptor beta chains were all read from a single sample in a study of blood T cell repertoires in COVID-19. Generated by immunoSEQ multiplex PCR, the TCRdb table keeps only in-frame clones and is missing some. Of about 470,000 clones in the sample, approximately 86% are singletons; the top ten hold 0.7%. The material sequenced was PBMCs or T cells enriched from blood (not recorded which). All receptors derive from a woman under 30 who had recovered from COVID-19.

V usage is TRBV14 and J usage is TRBJ1-1; tentatively, D is TRBD1 (5 bases). Deletions cut 2 bases from V and 1 base from J, with 11 bases between. The CDR3 consists of 15 residues. Germline V gene lookup returns CDR1 SGHDN and CDR2 FVKESK. The CDR3 sequence is CASSQLGHKNTEAFF. The CDR3 region has the DNA TGTGCCAGCAGCCAACTTGGACACAAGAACACTGAAGCTTTCTTT.

The chain recombines TRBV7-8 with TRBJ1-6, with 9 bases aligning to TRBD1. With 4 bases clipped from V and 7 bases from J, the junction kept 11 bases outside the gene matches. Germline CDR1 SGHVS, CDR2 FQNEAQ. The CDR3 consists of 17 residues. CDR3 coding DNA: TGTGCCAGCAGCTCGTACAGGGGGCTCCCTGAGAATTCACCCCTCCACTTT. Protein product: CASSSYRGLPENSPLHF.

In its sample, this clone was seen a few times. This CDR3 is also generated by other DNA sequences in the sample. The chain combines TRBV7-2 with TRBJ1-1; tentative D call: TRBD1 (6 bases). The ends were cut back, 3 bases at V and 1 base at J, with 6 bases in the middle. CDR1 and CDR2 (germline): SGHTA, FQGNSA. The CDR3 extends over 13 amino acids. The DNA for the CDR3 is TGTGCCAGCAGCTTGGACAGGAACACTGAAGCTTTCTTT. This sequence encodes CASSLDRNTEAFF.

The V and J genes are TRBV12-3 or TRBV12-4 and TRBJ2-3, with unresolved D. The CDR3 is made up of 12 amino acids. V shed 4 bases and J shed 2 bases, with 4 bases lying between them. CDR3 sequence reads: CASSSHTDTQYF. In DNA form, the CDR3 reads TGTGCCAGCAGTTCCCACACAGATACGCAGTATTTT.

Remarks on this clone: Since a much larger clone is just one base distant, this may be a read error. The rearrangement joins TRBV7-3 to TRBJ1-2; 7 bases align to TRBD1. The CDR3 is 14 amino acids. The V gene's germline CDR1 is SGHTA and CDR2 FQGTGA. The V segment lost 2 bases and the J segment 2 bases; nucleotides outside the gene matches: 2. The CDR3 DNA sequence: TGTGCCAGCAGCTTAGGGGGACAGAACTATGGCTACACCTTC. Translated: CASSLGGQNYGYTF.

The chain has TRBV4-1 and TRBJ1-6; 7 positions agree with TRBD1. Germline CDR1 and CDR2: MGHRA and YSYEKL. V was pared by 4 bases and J by 5 bases, with 11 bases of the junction left unmatched. The CDR3 contains 17 residues. CDR3 coding DNA: TGCGCCAGCAGCCCATTTCACAGGGGCTCGAATAATTCACCCCTCCACTTT. Its translation: CASSPFHRGSNNSPLHF.

The rearrangement uses TRBV2 and TRBJ2-7; 7 bases line up with TRBD2. The V gene end was trimmed by 7 bases and the J gene end by 3 bases; junction bases not matched to a gene: 12. Germline V gene data show CDR1 as SNHLY and CDR2 as FYNNEI. CDR3 length: 15 amino acids. CDR3 DNA sequence: TGTGCCAGCAAATTCGGGGCTAGCGGAGACTACGAGCAGTACTTC. This gives the protein CASKFGASGDYEQYF.

This chain connects TRBV19 to TRBJ1-2, with 7 bases fitting TRBD1. Germline-derived CDR1 and CDR2 are LNHDA and SQIVND (reference sequence). This CDR3 has 14 amino acids. V dropped 6 bases and J dropped 2; count of bases not matched to a gene: 6. In nucleotides, the CDR3 is TGTGCCAGTAGCCCCGACAGGGCGAACTATGGCTACACCTTC. It encodes CASSPDRANYGYTF.

The rearrangement joins TRBV28 to TRBJ1-1; 8 bases map to TRBD1. The V segment lost 5 bases and the J segment 1 base; nucleotides outside the gene matches: 6. Germline CDR1 reads MDHEN; CDR2 reads SYDVKM. The CDR3 extends over 15 amino acids. In DNA form, the CDR3 reads TGTGCCAGCAGTCCGTGGACAGGGAAGAACACTGAAGCTTTCTTT. This codes for CASSPWTGKNTEAFF. The whole variable domain, filled in from reference TRBV28 and TRBJ1-1, reads DVKVTQSSRYLVKRTGEKVFLECVQDMDHENMFWYRQDPGLGLRLIYFSYDVKMKEKGDIPEGYSVSREKKERFSLILESASTNQTSMYLCASSPWTGKNTEAFFGQGTRLTVV.

Concerning this clone: One end of the junction fails to match germline, which may point to a read error. The chain is built from TRBV7-2 and TRBJ2-1, with D tentatively TRBD2 (6 bases). CDR1 and CDR2 from the germline V gene are SGHTA and FQGNSA. This CDR3 comprises 13 residues. DNA for the CDR3: TGTGCCAGCAGCCCCTGGCCCCGGGAGAGGTGGCTCTTC. Amino acid sequence: CASSPWPRERWLF.

The rearrangement uses TRBV11-2 and TRBJ1-5; D uncertain. V was shortened by 1 base and J by 7 bases, with 17 bases between the two germline ends. Germline-derived CDR1 and CDR2 are SGHAT and FQNNGV. This CDR3 has 16 amino acids. CDR3 bases: TGTGCCAGCAGCTTAGGCGGCGGAGGTTCAGACCAGCCCCAGCATTTT. It translates to CASSLGGGGSDQPQHF. Supplemented by reference TRBV11-2 and TRBJ1-5, the full variable domain reads EAGVAQSPRYKIIEKRQSVAFWCNPISGHATLYWYQQILGQGPKLLIQFQNNGVVDDSQLPKDRFSAERLKGVDSTLKIQPAKLEDSAVYLCASSLGGGGSDQPQHFGDGTRLSIL.

The rearrangement joins TRBV2 to TRBJ1-5; D might be TRBD1 (6 bases). Germline loops: CDR1 SNHLY, CDR2 FYNNEI. The CDR3 runs 13 residues. Trimming took 2 bases from V and 8 from J, leaving 10 bases between them. The CDR3 coding sequence is TGTGCCAGCAGTGAAAGGGGGAGGGAGCCCCAGCATTTT. This encodes CASSERGREPQHF.

The chain recombines TRBV10-2 with TRBJ2-1, with D perhaps matching TRBD2 (7 bases). V lost 3 bases, J lost 8 bases, and 29 bases lay in between. Per germline, CDR1 WSHSY and CDR2 SAAADI. The CDR3 totals 19 residues. Here the CDR3 reads CASSEPGGRRSILEDEQFF. Written as DNA, the CDR3 is TGCGCCAGCAGTGAACCCGGGGGGCGGCGTAGTATTCTAGAAGATGAGCAGTTCTTC.

J is TRBJ2-1 and V is TRBV4-2; TRBD2 matches at 7 bases. V lost 1 base and J lost 0; bases outside the gene matches: 6. The V gene's germline CDR1 is LGHNA and CDR2 YNFKEQ. This CDR3 is built from 17 residues. The CDR3 bases are TGTGCCAGCAGCCAAGTCTCGTGGGGGGGCTCCTACAATGAGCAGTTCTTC. Its protein is CASSQVSWGGSYNEQFF.

In its sample, this clone was seen a few times. The CDR3 region has the DNA TGTGCCAGCAGCCAAGGAAGACTCCGGGAGCAGTACTTC. Its translation: CASSQGRLREQYF. The gene calls are TRBV5-6 and TRBJ2-7, with D unresolved. The germline V gene encodes CDR1 SGHDT and CDR2 YYEEEE. There are 13 residues in the CDR3. With 4 bases removed from V and 7 bases from J, the gap between germline ends came to 15 bases. The full variable domain, its missing parts supplied by reference TRBV5-6 and TRBJ2-7, is DAGVTQSPTHLIKTRGQQVTLRCSPKSGHDTVSWYQQALGQGPQFIFQYYEEEERQRGNFPDRFSGHQFPNYSSELNVNALLLGDSALYLCASSQGRLREQYFGPGTRLTVT.

This sequence joins TRBV5-4 and TRBJ1-6; D not resolved. V gave up 1 base and J gave up 3 bases, with 8 bases separating them. In germline, CDR1 is SGHNT, CDR2 YYREEE (reference sequence). The CDR3 covers 15 residues. CDR3 DNA sequence: TGTGCCAGCAGCTTGAGCAGGAACTATAATTCACCCCTCCACTTT. As protein: CASSLSRNYNSPLHF.

This clone was recorded at least ten times. The CDR3 DNA follows: TGTGCCAGCAGCTTAAGGGTTGGTGTAGGGGTCACGAACACTGAAGCTTTCTTT. Encoded protein: CASSLRVGVGVTNTEAFF. The chain employs TRBV7-9 and TRBJ1-1; TRBD1 is a possible D gene (5 bases). The CDR3 sequence is 18 residues long. CDR1 is SEHNR, CDR2 FQNEAQ, per germline (reference sequence). With 2 bases removed from V and 1 base from J, the gap between germline ends came to 20 bases.

The chain has TRBV20-1 and TRBJ1-2, with a tentative D call TRBD1 (6 bases). Trimming shortened V by 3 bases and J by 6 bases, and 17 bases separated the two germline ends. Germline-derived CDR1 and CDR2 are DFQATT and SNEGSKA (reference sequence). This CDR3 has 14 residues. The CDR3 DNA is TGCAGTGCTAGTGGAGGGGGAAGGTCGCATGGCTACACCTTC. It is translated as CSASGGGRSHGYTF.

This clone came up once. This chain joins TRBV7-9 and TRBJ2-2, with a possible D match to TRBD2 (6 bases). Looked up from germline, CDR1 is SEHNR and CDR2 is FQNEAQ (reference sequence). V shed 7 bases and J shed 3 bases, with 18 bases lying between them. The CDR3 is made up of 16 amino acids. This CDR3 is CASTLPWGEDTGELFF. The CDR3 coding sequence is TGTGCCAGCACCCTGCCCTGGGGGGAGGACACCGGGGAGCTGTTTTTT.

The sample holds a few counts of this clone. This chain connects TRBV2 to TRBJ1-5; tentative D call: TRBD1 (5 bases). Trimming cost V 4 bases and J 4 bases, with 8 bases left between them. This CDR3 is 13 amino acids long. Germline values: CDR1 SNHLY, CDR2 FYNNEI. CDR3 residues: CASSGQKNQPQHF. The CDR3 DNA reads as TGTGCCAGCAGTGGACAGAAGAATCAGCCCCAGCATTTT.

The CDR3 is CASHRGKPQHF. Written as DNA, the CDR3 is TGTGCCAGCCACAGGGGGAAGCCCCAGCATTTT. The chain employs TRBV2 and TRBJ1-5; 8 bases line up with TRBD1. V lost 8 bases to trimming and J lost 8 bases; unmatched junction nucleotides: 2. This CDR3 spans 11 amino acids. The germline V gene has CDR1 SNHLY and CDR2 FYNNEI.

This chain joins TRBV6-2 or TRBV6-3 and TRBJ1-1; 9 bases are a match to TRBD1. V dropped 6 bases and J dropped 0; count of bases not matched to a gene: 26. The CDR3 consists of 22 residues. CDR1 and CDR2 from the germline V gene are MNHEY and SVGEGT. The CDR3 DNA reads as TGTGCCAGCAGCCCGAGGTGGGGGCCAGGGGGACAGGGTGCAGGAATGAACACTGAAGCTTTCTTT. Its protein is CASSPRWGPGGQGAGMNTEAFF.